These T cell receptor beta chains were read from a single sample in a study of shared T cell receptors in the human thymus. The data were produced by immunoSEQ multiplex PCR, yet TCRdb's version contains in-frame clones alone and is incomplete. The table has approximately 490,000 clones, roughly 74% seen once; the top ten hold 0.013%. A further study also used this sample, focusing on human thymus T cells.

The specimen was thymocytes. The receptors come from a boy less than two years old with a congenital heart defect. Both conserved end residues are trimmed from each CDR3. The order of the fields is V gene, J gene, CDR3 length, CDR3 protein.

V: TRBV27
J: TRBJ2-3
length: 13
CDR3: ASTTGESLSDTQY

V: TRBV13
J: TRBJ1-1
length: 14
CDR3: ASSLGLRMWNTEAF

V: TRBV19
J: TRBJ2-3
length: 16
CDR3: ASKHPHKGGGGLDTQY

V: TRBV18
J: TRBJ2-1
length: 14
CDR3: ASSPPGIAGDDEQF

V: TRBV4-2
J: TRBJ2-1
length: 16
CDR3: ASSQRGRRGRAYNEQF

V: TRBV27
J: TRBJ2-3
length: 12
CDR3: ASSLRGAGDTQY

V: TRBV13
J: TRBJ1-1
length: 12
CDR3: ASSSGVRNTEAF

V: TRBV9
J: TRBJ2-2
length: 13
CDR3: ASSVEPRGTGELF

V: TRBV28
J: TRBJ1-1
length: 14
CDR3: ASSLWGQGMNTEAF

V: TRBV7-2
J: TRBJ1-1
length: 13
CDR3: ASSEHRFIDTEAF

V: TRBV4-3
J: TRBJ2-1
length: 15
CDR3: ASSQSGTVWVYNEQF

V: TRBV28
J: TRBJ2-2
length: 16
CDR3: ASSLRVAGWIRAGELF

V: TRBV19
J: TRBJ1-1
length: 12
CDR3: ASSIGTANTEAF

V: TRBV27
J: TRBJ2-7
length: 14
CDR3: ASSTGTGLSPYEQY

V: TRBV27
J: TRBJ2-7
length: 12
CDR3: ASSLRTGSYEQY

V: TRBV7-6
J: TRBJ2-1
length: 12
CDR3: ASSSDTYDNEQF

V: TRBV6-1
J: TRBJ2-7
length: 15
CDR3: ASSEGAGGSPTYEQY

V: TRBV19
J: TRBJ2-5
length: 12
CDR3: ASSIAGDRETQY

V: TRBV10-3
J: TRBJ2-7
length: 19
CDR3: AISESTRSRGPRPFLNEQY

V: TRBV19
J: TRBJ2-7
length: 11
CDR3: ASQSAQDYEQY

V: TRBV4-2
J: TRBJ2-1
length: 15
CDR3: ASSQPPDRGKVYEQF